The T cell receptor beta chain under discussion was sequenced for a study of blood T cells in healthy people across ages. Study results and caveats: While age rose, TCR beta diversity per million T cells dropped in a roughly linear way. The lack of PBMC sorting stopped any conclusive naive versus antigen-experienced comparison.

A sample-barcoded 5' primer and a J-beta primer mix were used in a second PCR of about 7 to 12 cycles. In TCRdb, the 5' RACE reads were re-called with MiXCR into one record per CDR3 protein. The table records roughly 1.7 million distinct CDR3 sequences, roughly 30% of them present only once. This CDR3 comprises 14 residues. In germline, CDR1 is MNHEY, CDR2 SVGAGI. The J segment lost 2 bases and the V segment lost 5 bases, leaving 5 bases of the junction unmatched. This clonotype appeared a few times. Its target is not known. What was sequenced was blood. This chain uses TRBV6-5 with TRBJ2-7, with TRBD1 matching 8 bases. The receptor comes from a woman in her twenties or thirties in good health. The CDR3 is CASSPTGEAYEQYF. As DNA, the CDR3 is TGTGCCAGCAGTCCGACAGGGGAGGCCTACGAGCAGTACTTC.